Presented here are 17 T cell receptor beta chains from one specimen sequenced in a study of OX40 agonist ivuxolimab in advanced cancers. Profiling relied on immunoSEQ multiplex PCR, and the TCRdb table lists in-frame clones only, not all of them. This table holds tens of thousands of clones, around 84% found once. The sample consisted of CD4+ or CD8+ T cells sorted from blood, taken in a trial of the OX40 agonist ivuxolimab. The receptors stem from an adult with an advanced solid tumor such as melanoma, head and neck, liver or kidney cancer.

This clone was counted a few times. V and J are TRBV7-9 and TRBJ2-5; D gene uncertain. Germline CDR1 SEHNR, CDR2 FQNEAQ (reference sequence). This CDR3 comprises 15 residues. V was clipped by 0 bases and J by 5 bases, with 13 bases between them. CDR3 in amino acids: CASSLARVGRETQYF. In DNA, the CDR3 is TGTGCCAGCAGCTTAGCCCGGGTCGGCCGGGAGACCCAGTACTTC.

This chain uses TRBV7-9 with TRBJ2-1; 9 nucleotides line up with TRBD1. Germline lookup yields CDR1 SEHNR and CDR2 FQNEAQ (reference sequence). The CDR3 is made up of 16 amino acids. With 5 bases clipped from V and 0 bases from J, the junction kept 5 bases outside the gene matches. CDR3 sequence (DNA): TGTGCCAGCAGCCGGGACAGGGCGTACTCCTACAATGAGCAGTTCTTC. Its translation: CASSRDRAYSYNEQFF.

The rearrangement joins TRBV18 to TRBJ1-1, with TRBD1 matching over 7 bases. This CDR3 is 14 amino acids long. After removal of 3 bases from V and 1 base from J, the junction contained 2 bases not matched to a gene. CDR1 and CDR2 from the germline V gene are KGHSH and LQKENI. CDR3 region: CASSPGQSNTEAFF. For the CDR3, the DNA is TGTGCCAGCTCACCGGGACAGTCGAACACTGAAGCTTTCTTT.

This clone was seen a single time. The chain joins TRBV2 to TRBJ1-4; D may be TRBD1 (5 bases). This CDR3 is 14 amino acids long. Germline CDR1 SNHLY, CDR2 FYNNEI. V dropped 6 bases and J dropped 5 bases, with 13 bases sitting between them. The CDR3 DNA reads TGTGCCAGCAGGGCCGGGACGGTCAATGAAAAACTGTTTTTT. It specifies CASRAGTVNEKLFF.

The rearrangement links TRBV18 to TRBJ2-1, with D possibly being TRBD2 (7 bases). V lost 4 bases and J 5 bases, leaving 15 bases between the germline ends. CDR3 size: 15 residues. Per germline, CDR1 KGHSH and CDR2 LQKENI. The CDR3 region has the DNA TGTGCCAGCTCACGACCCACAGGGAGGGACAATGAGCAGTTCTTC. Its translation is CASSRPTGRDNEQFF.

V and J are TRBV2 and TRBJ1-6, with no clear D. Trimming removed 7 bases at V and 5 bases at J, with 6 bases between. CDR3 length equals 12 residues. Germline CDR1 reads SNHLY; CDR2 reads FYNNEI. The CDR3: CASTGNNSPLHF. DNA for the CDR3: TGTGCCAGCACCGGAAATAATTCACCCCTCCACTTT.

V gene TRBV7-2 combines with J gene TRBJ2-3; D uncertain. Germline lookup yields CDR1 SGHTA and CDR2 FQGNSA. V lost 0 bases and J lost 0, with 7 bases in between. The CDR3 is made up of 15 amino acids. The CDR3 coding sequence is TGTGCCAGCAGCTTAGCCAGCGTTAGCACAGATACGCAGTATTTT. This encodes CASSLASVSTDTQYF.

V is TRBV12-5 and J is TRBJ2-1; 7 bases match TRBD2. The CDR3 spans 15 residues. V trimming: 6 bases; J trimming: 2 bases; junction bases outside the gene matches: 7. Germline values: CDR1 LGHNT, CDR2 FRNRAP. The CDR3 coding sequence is TGTGCTAGTGGGGAGCGGGGCTCCACCTACAATGAGCAGTTCTTC. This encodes CASGERGSTYNEQFF.

The CDR3 reads CASSNDIYGYTF. CDR3 coding DNA: TGTGCCAGCAGTAACGACATCTATGGCTACACCTTC. J is TRBJ1-2 and V is TRBV6-5; no reliable D call. The germline CDR1 and CDR2 sequences are MNHEY and SVGAGI. The CDR3 runs to 12 residues. V lost 5 bases, J lost 4 bases, and 8 bases lay in between.

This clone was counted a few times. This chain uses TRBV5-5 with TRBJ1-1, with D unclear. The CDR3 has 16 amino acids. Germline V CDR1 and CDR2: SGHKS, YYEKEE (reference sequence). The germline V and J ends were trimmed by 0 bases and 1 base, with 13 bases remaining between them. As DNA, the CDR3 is TGTGCCAGCAGCTTGGTATACGGACGGGGGAACACTGAAGCTTTCTTT. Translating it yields CASSLVYGRGNTEAFF.

The CDR3 coding sequence is TGCAGCGGGGGTGACTATGGCTACACCTTC. Translated: CSGGDYGYTF. This chain uses TRBV20-1 with TRBJ1-2, with D tentatively TRBD1 (5 bases). The CDR3 contains 10 residues. Germline V gene data show CDR1 as DFQATT and CDR2 as SNEGSKA (reference sequence).

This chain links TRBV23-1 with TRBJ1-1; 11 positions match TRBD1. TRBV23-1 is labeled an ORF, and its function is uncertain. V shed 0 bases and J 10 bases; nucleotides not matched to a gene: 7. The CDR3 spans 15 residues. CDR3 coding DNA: TGCGCCAGCAGTCAATCTAAGGACAGGGGGCCCGGAGCTTTCTTT. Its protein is CASSQSKDRGPGAFF.

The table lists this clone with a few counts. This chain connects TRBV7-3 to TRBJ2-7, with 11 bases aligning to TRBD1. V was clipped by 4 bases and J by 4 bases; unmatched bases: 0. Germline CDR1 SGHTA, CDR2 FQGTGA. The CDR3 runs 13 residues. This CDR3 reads CASSWDRGYEQYF. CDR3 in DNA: TGTGCCAGCAGCTGGGACAGGGGGTACGAGCAGTACTTC. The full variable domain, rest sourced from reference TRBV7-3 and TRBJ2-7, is GAGVSQTPSNKVTEKGKYVELRCDPISGHTALYWYRQSLGQGPEFLIYFQGTGAADDSGLPNDRFFAVRPEGSVSTLKIQRTERGDSAVYLCASSWDRGYEQYFGPGTRLTVT.

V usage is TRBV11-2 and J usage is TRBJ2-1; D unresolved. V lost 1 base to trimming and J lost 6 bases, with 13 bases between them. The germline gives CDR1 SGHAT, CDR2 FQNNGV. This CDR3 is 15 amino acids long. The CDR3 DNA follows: TGTGCCAGCAGCTTAGTGTTAGCTAGTGGCAATGAGCAGTTCTTC. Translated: CASSLVLASGNEQFF.

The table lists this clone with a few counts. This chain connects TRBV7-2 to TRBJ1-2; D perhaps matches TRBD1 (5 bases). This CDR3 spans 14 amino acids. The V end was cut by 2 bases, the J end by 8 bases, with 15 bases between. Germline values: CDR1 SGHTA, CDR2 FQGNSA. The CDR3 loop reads CASSLSGRLGGYTF. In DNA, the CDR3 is TGTGCCAGCAGCTTATCGGGACGGCTTGGCGGCTACACCTTC. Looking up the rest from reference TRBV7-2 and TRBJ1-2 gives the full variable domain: GAGVSQSPSNKVTEKGKDVELRCDPISGHTALYWYRQSLGQGLEFLIYFQGNSAPDKSGLPSDRFSAERTGGSVSTLTIQRTQQEDSAVYLCASSLSGRLGGYTFGSGTRLTVV.

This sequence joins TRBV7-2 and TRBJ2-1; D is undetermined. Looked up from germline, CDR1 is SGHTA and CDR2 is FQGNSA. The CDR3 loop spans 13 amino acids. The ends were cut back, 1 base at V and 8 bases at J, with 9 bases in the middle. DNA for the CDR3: TGTGCCAGCAGCTTAGGTCTTTCAGATGAGCAGTTCTTC. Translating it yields CASSLGLSDEQFF.

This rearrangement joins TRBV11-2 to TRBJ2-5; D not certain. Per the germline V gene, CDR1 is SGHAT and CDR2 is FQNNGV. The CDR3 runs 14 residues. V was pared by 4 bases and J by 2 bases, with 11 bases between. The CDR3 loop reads CASSSNWGQETQYF. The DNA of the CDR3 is TGTGCCAGCAGCTCAAACTGGGGACAAGAGACCCAGTACTTC.